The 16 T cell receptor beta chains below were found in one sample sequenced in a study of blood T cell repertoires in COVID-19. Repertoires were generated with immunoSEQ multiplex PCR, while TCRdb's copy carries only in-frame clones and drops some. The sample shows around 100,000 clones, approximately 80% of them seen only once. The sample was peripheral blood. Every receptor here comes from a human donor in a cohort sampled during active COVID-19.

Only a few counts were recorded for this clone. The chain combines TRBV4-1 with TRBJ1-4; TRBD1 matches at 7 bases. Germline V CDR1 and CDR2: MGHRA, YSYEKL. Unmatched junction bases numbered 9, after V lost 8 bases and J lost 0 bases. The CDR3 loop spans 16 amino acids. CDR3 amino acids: CASGERQGTTNEKLFF. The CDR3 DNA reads TGCGCCAGCGGGGAGAGACAGGGAACAACTAATGAAAAACTGTTTTTT.

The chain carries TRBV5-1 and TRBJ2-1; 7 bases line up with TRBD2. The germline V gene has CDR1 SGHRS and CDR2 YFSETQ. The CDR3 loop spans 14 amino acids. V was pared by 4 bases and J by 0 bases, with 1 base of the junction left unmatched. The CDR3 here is CASSGGSSYNEQFF. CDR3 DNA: TGCGCCAGCAGCGGCGGGAGCTCCTACAATGAGCAGTTCTTC.

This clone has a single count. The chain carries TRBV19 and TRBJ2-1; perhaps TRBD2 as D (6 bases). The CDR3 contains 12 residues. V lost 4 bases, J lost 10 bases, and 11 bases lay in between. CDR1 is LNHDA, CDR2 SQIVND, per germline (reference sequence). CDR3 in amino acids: CASSTDAGEQFF. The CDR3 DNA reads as TGTGCCAGTAGTACCGATGCGGGAGAGCAGTTCTTC.

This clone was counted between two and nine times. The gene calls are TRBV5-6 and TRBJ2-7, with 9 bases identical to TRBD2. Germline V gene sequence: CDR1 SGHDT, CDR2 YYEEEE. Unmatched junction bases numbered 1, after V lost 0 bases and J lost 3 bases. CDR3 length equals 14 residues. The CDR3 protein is CASSLASGIYEQYF. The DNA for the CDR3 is TGTGCCAGCAGCTTGGCTAGCGGGATCTACGAGCAGTACTTC. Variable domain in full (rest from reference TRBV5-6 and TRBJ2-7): DAGVTQSPTHLIKTRGQQVTLRCSPKSGHDTVSWYQQALGQGPQFIFQYYEEEERQRGNFPDRFSGHQFPNYSSELNVNALLLGDSALYLCASSLASGIYEQYFGPGTRLTVT.

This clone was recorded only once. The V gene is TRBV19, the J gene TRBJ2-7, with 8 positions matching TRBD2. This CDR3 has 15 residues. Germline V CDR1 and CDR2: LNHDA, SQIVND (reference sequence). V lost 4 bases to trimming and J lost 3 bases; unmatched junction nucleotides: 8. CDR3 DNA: TGTGCCAGTAGTACAATAGCGGGAAAGGGCTACGAGCAGTACTTC. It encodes CASSTIAGKGYEQYF.

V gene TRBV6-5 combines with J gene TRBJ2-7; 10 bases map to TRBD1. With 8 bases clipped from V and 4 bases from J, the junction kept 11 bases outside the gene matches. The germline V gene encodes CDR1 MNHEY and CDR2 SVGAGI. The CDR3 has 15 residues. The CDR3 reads CASGDRGTLRYEQYF. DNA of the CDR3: TGTGCCAGCGGGGACAGGGGTACCCTTAGGTACGAGCAGTACTTC.

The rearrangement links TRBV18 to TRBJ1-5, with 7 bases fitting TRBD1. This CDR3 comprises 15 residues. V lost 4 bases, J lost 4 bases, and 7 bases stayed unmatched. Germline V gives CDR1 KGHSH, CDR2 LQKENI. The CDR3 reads CASSREGAGNQPQHF. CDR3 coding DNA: TGTGCCAGCTCACGCGAGGGGGCAGGTAATCAGCCCCAGCATTTT.

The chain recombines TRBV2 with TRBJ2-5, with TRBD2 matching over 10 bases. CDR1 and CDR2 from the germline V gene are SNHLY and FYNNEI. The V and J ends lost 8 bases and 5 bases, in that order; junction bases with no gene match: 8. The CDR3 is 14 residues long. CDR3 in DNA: TGTGCCAGCGGCGGGGATAGCGGGAGGGAGACCCAGTACTTC. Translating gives CASGGDSGRETQYF.

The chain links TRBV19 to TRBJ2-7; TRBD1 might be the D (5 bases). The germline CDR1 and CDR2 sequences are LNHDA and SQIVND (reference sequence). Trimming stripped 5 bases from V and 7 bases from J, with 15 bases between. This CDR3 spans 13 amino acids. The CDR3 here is CASSQGHSWEQYF. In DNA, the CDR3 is TGTGCCAGTAGTCAGGGCCACTCCTGGGAGCAGTACTTC.

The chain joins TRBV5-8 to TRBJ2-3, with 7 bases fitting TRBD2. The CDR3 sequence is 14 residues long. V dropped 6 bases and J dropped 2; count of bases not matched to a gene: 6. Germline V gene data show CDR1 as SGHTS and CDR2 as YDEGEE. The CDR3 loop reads CASKRDYFTDTQYF. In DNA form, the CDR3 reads TGTGCCAGCAAAAGGGACTATTTCACAGATACGCAGTATTTT.

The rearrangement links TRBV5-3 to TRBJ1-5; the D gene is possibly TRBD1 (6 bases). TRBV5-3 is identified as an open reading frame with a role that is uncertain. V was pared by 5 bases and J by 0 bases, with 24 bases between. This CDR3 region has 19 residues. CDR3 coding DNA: TGTGCCAGAAGACCCCGTAGGGGGATACCACACCATAGCAATCAGCCCCAGCATTTT. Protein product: CARRPRRGIPHHSNQPQHF.

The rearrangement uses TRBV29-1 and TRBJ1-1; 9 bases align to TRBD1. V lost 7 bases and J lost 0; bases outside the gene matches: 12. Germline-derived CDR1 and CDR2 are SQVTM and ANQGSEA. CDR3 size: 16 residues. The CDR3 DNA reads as TGCAGCGGTTCCGGGACAGGGACATTCATGAACACTGAAGCTTTCTTT. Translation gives CSGSGTGTFMNTEAFF. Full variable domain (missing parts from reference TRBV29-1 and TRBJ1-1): SAVISQKPSRDICQRGTSLTIQCQVDSQVTMMFWYRQQPGQSLTLIATANQGSEATYESGFVIDKFPISRPNLTFSTLTVSNMSPEDSSIYLCSGSGTGTFMNTEAFFGQGTRLTVV.

The CDR3 region has the DNA TGTGCCAGCTCACCATCTAGCGCCTTACAGTTCTTC. Its protein is CASSPSSALQFF. The gene calls are TRBV18 and TRBJ2-1; TRBD2 might be the D (6 bases). The germline CDR1 and CDR2 sequences are KGHSH and LQKENI. The CDR3 consists of 12 residues. V was trimmed by 2 bases and J by 13 bases, leaving 12 bases between them.

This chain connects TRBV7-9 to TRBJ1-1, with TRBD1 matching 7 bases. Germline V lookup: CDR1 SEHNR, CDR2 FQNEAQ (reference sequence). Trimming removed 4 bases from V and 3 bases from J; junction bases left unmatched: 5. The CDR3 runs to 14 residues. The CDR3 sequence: CASSSYTGDTEAFF. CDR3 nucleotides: TGTGCCAGCAGCTCTTACACAGGGGACACTGAAGCTTTCTTT.

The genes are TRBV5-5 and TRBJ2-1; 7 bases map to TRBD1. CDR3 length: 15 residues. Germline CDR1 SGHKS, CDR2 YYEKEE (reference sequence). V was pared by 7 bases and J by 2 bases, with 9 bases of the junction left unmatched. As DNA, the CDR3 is TGTGCCAGCGCGCAAGGGCAGGGGGCCTACAATGAGCAGTTCTTC. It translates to CASAQGQGAYNEQFF.

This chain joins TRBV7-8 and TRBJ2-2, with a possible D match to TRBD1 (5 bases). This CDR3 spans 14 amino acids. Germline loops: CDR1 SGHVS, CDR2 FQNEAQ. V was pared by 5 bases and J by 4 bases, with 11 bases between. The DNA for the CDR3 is TGTGCCAGCAGCCCATCAGGGTTCACCGGGGAGCTGTTTTTT. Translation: CASSPSGFTGELFF.